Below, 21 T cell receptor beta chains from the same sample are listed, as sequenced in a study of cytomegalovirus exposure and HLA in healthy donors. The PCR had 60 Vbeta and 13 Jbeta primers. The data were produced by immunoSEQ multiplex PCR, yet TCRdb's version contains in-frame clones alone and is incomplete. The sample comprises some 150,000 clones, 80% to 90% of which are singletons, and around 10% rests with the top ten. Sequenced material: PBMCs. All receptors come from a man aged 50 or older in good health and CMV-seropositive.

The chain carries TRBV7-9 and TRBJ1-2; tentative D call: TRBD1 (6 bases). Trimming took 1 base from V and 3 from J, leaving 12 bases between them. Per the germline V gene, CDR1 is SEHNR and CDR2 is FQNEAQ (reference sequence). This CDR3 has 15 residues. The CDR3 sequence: CASSLGPRTDYGYTF. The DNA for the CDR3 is TGTGCCAGCAGCTTAGGGCCAAGGACAGACTATGGCTACACCTTC.

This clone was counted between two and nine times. The CDR3 loop is CASSFHQGANTEAFF. For the CDR3, the DNA is TGTGCCAGCAGCTTTCATCAGGGGGCGAACACTGAAGCTTTCTTT. The genes are TRBV5-6 and TRBJ1-1, with TRBD1 identical over 8 bases. CDR3 size: 15 residues. Germline V gene data show CDR1 as SGHDT and CDR2 as YYEEEE. With 2 bases clipped from V and 1 base from J, the junction kept 4 bases outside the gene matches. Looking up the rest from reference TRBV5-6 and TRBJ1-1 gives the full variable domain: DAGVTQSPTHLIKTRGQQVTLRCSPKSGHDTVSWYQQALGQGPQFIFQYYEEEERQRGNFPDRFSGHQFPNYSSELNVNALLLGDSALYLCASSFHQGANTEAFFGQGTRLTVV.

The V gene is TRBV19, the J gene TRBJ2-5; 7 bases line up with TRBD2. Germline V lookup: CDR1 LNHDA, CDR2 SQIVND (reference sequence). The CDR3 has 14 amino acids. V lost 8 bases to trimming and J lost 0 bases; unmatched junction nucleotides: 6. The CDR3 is CASGTGTNQETQYF. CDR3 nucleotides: TGTGCCAGTGGGACCGGGACTAACCAAGAGACCCAGTACTTC.

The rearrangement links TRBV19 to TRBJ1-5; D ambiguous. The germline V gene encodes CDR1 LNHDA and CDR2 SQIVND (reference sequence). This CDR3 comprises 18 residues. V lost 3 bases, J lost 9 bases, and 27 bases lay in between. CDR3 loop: CASSMIPSAWRSMLPQHF. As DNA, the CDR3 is TGTGCCAGTAGTATGATCCCATCCGCTTGGAGATCAATGTTGCCCCAGCATTTT.

The DNA for the CDR3 is TGTGCCAGCAGCTTAGGGACAGTCCCCGAGCAGTACTTC. Its translation is CASSLGTVPEQYF. This chain joins TRBV5-4 and TRBJ2-5, with 7 positions matching TRBD1. The J call may be faulty, since TRBJ2-7 better matches the DNA end. The CDR3 runs 13 residues. The germline gives CDR1 SGHNT, CDR2 YYREEE (reference sequence).

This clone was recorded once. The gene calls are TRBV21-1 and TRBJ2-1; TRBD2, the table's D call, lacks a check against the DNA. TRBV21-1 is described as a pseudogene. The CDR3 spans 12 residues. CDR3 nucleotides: TGTGCCAGCAGGCGTGGGGGACTGCAGCAGTTCTTC. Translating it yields CASRRGGLQQFF.

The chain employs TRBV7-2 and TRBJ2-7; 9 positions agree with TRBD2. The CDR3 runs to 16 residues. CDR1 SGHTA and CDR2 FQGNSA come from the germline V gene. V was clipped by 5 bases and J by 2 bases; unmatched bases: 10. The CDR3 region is CASSEERGAGPYEQYF. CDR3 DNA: TGTGCCAGCAGCGAGGAGCGGGGGGCCGGCCCCTACGAGCAGTACTTC. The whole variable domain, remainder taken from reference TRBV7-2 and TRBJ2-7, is GAGVSQSPSNKVTEKGKDVELRCDPISGHTALYWYRQSLGQGLEFLIYFQGNSAPDKSGLPSDRFSAERTGGSVSTLTIQRTQQEDSAVYLCASSEERGAGPYEQYFGPGTRLTVT.

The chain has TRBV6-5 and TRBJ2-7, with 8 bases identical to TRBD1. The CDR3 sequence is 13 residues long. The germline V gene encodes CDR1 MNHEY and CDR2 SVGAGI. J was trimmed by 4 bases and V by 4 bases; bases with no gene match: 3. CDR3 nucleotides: TGTGCCAGCAGTTCCGGACAGGGTTACGAGCAGTACTTC. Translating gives CASSSGQGYEQYF.

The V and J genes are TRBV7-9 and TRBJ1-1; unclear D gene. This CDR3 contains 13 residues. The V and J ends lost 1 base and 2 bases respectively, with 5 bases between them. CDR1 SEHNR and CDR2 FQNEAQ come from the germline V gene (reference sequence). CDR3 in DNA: TGTGCCAGCAGCTTAGAAGCTAACACTGAAGCTTTCTTT. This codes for CASSLEANTEAFF.

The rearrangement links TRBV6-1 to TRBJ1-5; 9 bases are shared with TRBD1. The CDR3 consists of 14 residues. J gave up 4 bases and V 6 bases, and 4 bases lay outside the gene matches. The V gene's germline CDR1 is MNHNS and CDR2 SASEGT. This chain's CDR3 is CASSHGQGNQPQHF. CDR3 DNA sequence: TGTGCCAGCAGCCACGGACAGGGGAATCAGCCCCAGCATTTT.

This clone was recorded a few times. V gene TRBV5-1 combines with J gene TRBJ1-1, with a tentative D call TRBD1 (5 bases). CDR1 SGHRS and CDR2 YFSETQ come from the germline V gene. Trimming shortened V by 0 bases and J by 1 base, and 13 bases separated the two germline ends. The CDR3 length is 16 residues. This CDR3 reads CASSLDVGTPNTEAFF. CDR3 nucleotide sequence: TGCGCCAGCAGCTTGGATGTGGGGACTCCGAACACTGAAGCTTTCTTT.

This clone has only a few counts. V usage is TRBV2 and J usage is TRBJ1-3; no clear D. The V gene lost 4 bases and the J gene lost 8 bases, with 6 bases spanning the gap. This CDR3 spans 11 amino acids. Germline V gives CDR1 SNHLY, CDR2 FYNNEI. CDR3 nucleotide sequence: TGTGCCAGCAGTGGTGGGCACACCATATATTTT. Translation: CASSGGHTIYF. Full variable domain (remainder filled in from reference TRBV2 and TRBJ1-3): EPEVTQTPSHQVTQMGQEVILRCVPISNHLYFYWYRQILGQKVEFLVSFYNNEISEKSEIFDDQFSVERPDGSNFTLKIRSTKLEDSAMYFCASSGGHTIYFGEGSWLTVV.

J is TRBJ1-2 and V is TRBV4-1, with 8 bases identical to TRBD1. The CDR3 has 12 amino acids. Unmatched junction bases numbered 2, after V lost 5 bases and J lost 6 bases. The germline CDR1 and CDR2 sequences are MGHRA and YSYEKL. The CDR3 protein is CASSTTGDGYTF. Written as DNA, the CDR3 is TGCGCCAGCAGCACGACAGGGGATGGCTACACCTTC.

The CDR3 region is CASSLGAYRGPNEKLFF. The CDR3 nucleotides read TGTGCCAGCAGCTTAGGCGCTTACAGGGGTCCTAATGAAAAACTGTTTTTT. The chain joins TRBV7-9 to TRBJ1-4; 7 nucleotides agree with TRBD1. CDR1 is SEHNR and CDR2 is FQNEAQ in the germline V gene (reference sequence). The CDR3 extends over 17 amino acids. V gave up 1 base and J gave up 3 bases; unmatched junction bases: 8. Using reference TRBV7-9 and TRBJ1-4 for the parts outside the CDR3, the full variable domain is DTGVSQNPRHKITKRGQNVTFRCDPISEHNRLYWYRQTLGQGPEFLTYFQNEAQLEKSRLLSDRFSAERPKGSFSTLEIQRTEQGDSAMYLCASSLGAYRGPNEKLFFGSGTQLSVL.

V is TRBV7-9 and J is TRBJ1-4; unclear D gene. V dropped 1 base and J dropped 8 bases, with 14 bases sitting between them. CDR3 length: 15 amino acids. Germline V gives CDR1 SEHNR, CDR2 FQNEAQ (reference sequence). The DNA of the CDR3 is TGTGCCAGCAGCTTAGAGATAGATTCGCGGGAAAAACTGTTTTTT. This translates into CASSLEIDSREKLFF.

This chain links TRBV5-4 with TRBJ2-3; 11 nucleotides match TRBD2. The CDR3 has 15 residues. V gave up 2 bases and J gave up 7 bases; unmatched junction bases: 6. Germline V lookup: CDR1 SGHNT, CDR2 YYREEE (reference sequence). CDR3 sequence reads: CASSLLAGEENTQYF. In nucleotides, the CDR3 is TGTGCCAGCAGCTTACTAGCGGGGGAAGAAAATACGCAGTATTTT. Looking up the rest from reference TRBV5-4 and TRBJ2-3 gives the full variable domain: ETGVTQSPTHLIKTRGQQVTLRCSSQSGHNTVSWYQQALGQGPQFIFQYYREEENGRGNFPPRFSGLQFPNYSSELNVNALELDDSALYLCASSLLAGEENTQYFGPGTRLTVL.

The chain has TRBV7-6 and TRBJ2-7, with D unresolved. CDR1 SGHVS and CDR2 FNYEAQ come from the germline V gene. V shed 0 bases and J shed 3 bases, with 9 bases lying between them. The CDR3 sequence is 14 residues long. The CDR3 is CASSLAPRNYEQYF. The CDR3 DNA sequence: TGTGCCAGCAGCTTAGCGCCCAGGAACTACGAGCAGTACTTC.

CDR3 loop: CASSVVGTGLEKLFF. CDR3 nucleotides: TGTGCCAGCAGCGTCGTCGGGACAGGGCTTGAAAAACTGTTTTTT. This chain uses TRBV5-4 with TRBJ1-4, with 9 nucleotides matching TRBD1. The ends lost 4 bases at V and 7 bases at J; junction bases unmatched: 8. The CDR3 consists of 15 residues. Germline-derived CDR1 and CDR2 are SGHNT and YYREEE (reference sequence).

CDR3 sequence reads: CASSPRGGETQYF. CDR3 in DNA: TGTGCCAGCAGCCCACGAGGTGGGGAGACCCAGTACTTC. This chain links TRBV5-6 with TRBJ2-5; D is unresolved. The V end lost 4 bases, the J end lost 5 bases, and 12 bases lay between the germline ends. The CDR3 runs 13 residues. The germline V gene has CDR1 SGHDT and CDR2 YYEEEE.

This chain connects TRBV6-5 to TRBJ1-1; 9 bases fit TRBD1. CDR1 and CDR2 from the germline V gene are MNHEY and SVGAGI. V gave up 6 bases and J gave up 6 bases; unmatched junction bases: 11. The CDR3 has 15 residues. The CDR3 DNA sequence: TGTGCCAGCAGACCCCCGGGACAGGGATGGGCTGAAGCTTTCTTT. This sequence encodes CASRPPGQGWAEAFF.

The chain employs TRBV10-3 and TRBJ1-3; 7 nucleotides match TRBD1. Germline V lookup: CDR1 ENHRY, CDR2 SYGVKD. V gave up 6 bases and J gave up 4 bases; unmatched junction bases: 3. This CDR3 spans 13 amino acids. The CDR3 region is CAIRRDRGNTIYF. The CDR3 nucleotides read TGTGCCATCAGGAGGGACAGAGGAAACACCATATATTTT.